What follows are 30 T cell receptor beta chains derived from one specimen sequenced in a study of T cells in women clearing cervical HPV infection. Method: immunoSEQ multiplex PCR; TCRdb's copy keeps in-frame clones and lacks some. Its table lists more than 25,000 clones. Material for sequencing was blood buffy coat. The receptors were gathered from a woman between 18 and 75 years old with a cervical HPV16 infection that either progressed to CIN3+ or cleared (not recorded which).

On this clone itself: The read ends 3 residues early relative to the CDR3; the germline J gene fills the gap. The V and J genes are TRBV7-7 and TRBJ1-2, with a weak D call TRBD1 (6 bases). CDR3 length: 13 residues. Looked up from germline, CDR1 is SSHAT and CDR2 is FNYEAQ (reference sequence). The covered CDR3 bases are TGTGCCAGCAGCTTAGGACAGGAGGGCGAC. Translating gives CASSLGQEGD. The full CDR3 sequence reads CASSLGQEGDYTF.

Of note for this clone: The read ends 3 residues shy of where the CDR3 ends; the end is completed using the germline J gene. The V and J genes are TRBV10-3 and TRBJ2-7, with D hard to call. CDR1 is ENHRY and CDR2 is SYGVKD in the germline V gene. V was trimmed by 2 bases and J by 0 bases, leaving 5 bases between them. The CDR3 has 13 residues. The CDR3 here is CAISEGRSYEQYF. The sequenced part of the CDR3 DNA is TGTGCCATCAGTGAGGGCCGCTCCTACGAG.

As to this clone: The DNA ends 3 residues before the CDR3 does, and the rest of the CDR3 is filled in from the germline J gene. V gene TRBV7-8 combines with J gene TRBJ2-7; 11 bases fit TRBD1. Looked up from germline, CDR1 is SGHVS and CDR2 is FQNEAQ. Trimming took 2 bases from V and 4 from J; bases not matched to a gene: 4. CDR3 length equals 15 residues. CDR3 protein: CASSLSGTGGYEQYF. The sequenced part of the CDR3 DNA is TGTGCCAGCAGCTTATCCGGGACAGGGGGTTACGAG.

Regarding this clone: The read halts 3 residues ahead of the CDR3 end, with the missing end drawn from the germline J gene. The gene calls are TRBV5-1 and TRBJ1-2, with D hard to call. The CDR3 contains 12 residues. The germline V gene has CDR1 SGHRS and CDR2 YFSETQ. V was cut by 0 bases and J by 4 bases, with 4 bases left in between. Here the CDR3 reads CASSLEGYGYTF. The CDR3 bases that were read are TGCGCCAGCAGCTTGGAGGGCTATGGC.

Of note for this clone: The read gets to within 3 residues of the CDR3 end, and the germline J gene fills in the rest. The chain combines TRBV6-7 with TRBJ1-2, with 7 bases fitting TRBD1. TRBV6-7 is designated an ORF whose function remains uncertain. This CDR3 spans 16 amino acids. J gave up 6 bases and V 4 bases, and 14 bases lay outside the gene matches. The CDR3 is CASSSYSGTDLDGYTF. The CDR3 DNA, read in part, is TGTGCCAGCAGTTCCTACTCCGGGACAGATCTAGATGGC.

With regard to this clone: The read falls 3 residues short of the CDR3 end, and the missing part is taken from the germline J gene. The chain uses TRBV10-1 and TRBJ2-1, with 9 bases lining up with TRBD2. The V gene's germline CDR1 is WNHNN and CDR2 SYGVQD (reference sequence). Trimming cost V 10 bases and J 6 bases; bases outside gene matches: 4. This CDR3 is 12 amino acids long. CDR3 in amino acids: CAKASGVNEQFF. Partial CDR3 DNA: TGCGCCAAGGCTAGCGGGGTCAATGAG.

Remarks on this clone: The read halts 3 residues ahead of the CDR3 end, with the missing end drawn from the germline J gene. The rearrangement uses TRBV5-8 and TRBJ1-5; unclear D gene. V was trimmed by 0 bases and J by 5 bases, leaving 6 bases between them. CDR1 and CDR2 (germline): SGHTS, YDEGEE. CDR3 length: 13 residues. CDR3 bases read: TGTGCCAGCAGCTTGGTGGGCGATCAGCCC. Amino acids: CASSLVGDQP. The complete CDR3 reads CASSLVGDQPQHF.

With respect to this clone: The read falls 3 residues short of the CDR3 end, and the missing part is taken from the germline J gene. The rearrangement uses TRBV29-1 and TRBJ2-1; TRBD2 matches 13 bases. J was trimmed by 9 bases and V by 1 base; bases with no gene match: 9. CDR3 length equals 16 residues. Germline V gene sequence: CDR1 SQVTM, CDR2 ANQGSEA. CDR3 protein: CSVEVLAGGPTGEQFF. Incomplete CDR3 DNA: TGCAGCGTTGAAGTACTAGCGGGAGGGCCGACCGGTGAG.

According to its frequency, this clone is medium-sized (0.01 to 0.1%). The CDR3 end lies 3 residues beyond the end of the read and is filled in from the germline J gene. The rearrangement links TRBV20-1 to TRBJ2-3; 9 positions agree with TRBD1. The CDR3 sequence is 14 residues long. V dropped 3 bases and J dropped 3; count of bases not matched to a gene: 4. The germline V gene has CDR1 DFQATT and CDR2 SNEGSKA (reference sequence). The CDR3 here is CSAREGQGTDTQYF. The CDR3 DNA, read in part, is TGCAGTGCTAGGGAGGGACAGGGTACAGATACG.

As concerns this clone: The read terminates 3 residues before the CDR3 end, so the remaining end is supplied by the germline J gene. This chain joins TRBV5-1 and TRBJ2-7; TRBD2 matches at 9 bases. Losses at the gene ends were 7 bases for V and 5 bases for J; bases not matched to a gene: 10. The CDR3 totals 14 residues. Germline lookup yields CDR1 SGHRS and CDR2 YFSETQ. The CDR3 DNA, read in part, is TGCGCCAGCCAACCAAGTAGCGGGGGTAACGAG. Amino acids: CASQPSSGGNE. The full CDR3 protein reads CASQPSSGGNEQYF.

This CDR3 reads CASSEDEGPFYGYTF. The covered CDR3 bases are TGTGCCAGCAGTGAAGACGAGGGCCCCTTCTATGGC. The gene calls are TRBV6-1 and TRBJ1-2; no clear D. The CDR3 is cut off 3 residues early in the read; its end comes from the germline J gene. Germline loops: CDR1 MNHNS, CDR2 SASEGT. The CDR3 is 15 residues long. V lost 1 base, J lost 4 bases, and 13 bases lay in between.

About this clone itself: Read data end 3 residues before the CDR3 end; the end is taken from the germline J gene. The genes are TRBV20-1 and TRBJ1-1, with 7 bases fitting TRBD1. The V segment lost 5 bases and the J segment 4 bases; nucleotides outside the gene matches: 13. The CDR3 has 15 amino acids. Germline V gene data show CDR1 as DFQATT and CDR2 as SNEGSKA (reference sequence). CDR3 DNA (partial): TGCAGTGCTGATGAGACAGGGCACGAGGGCACTGAA. As protein: CSADETGHEGTE. The whole CDR3 region reads CSADETGHEGTEAFF.

As regards this clone: The CDR3 is cut off 3 residues early in the read; its end comes from the germline J gene. The V gene is TRBV7-3, the J gene TRBJ2-3; 9 positions match TRBD1. CDR1 SGHTA and CDR2 FQGTGA come from the germline V gene. This CDR3 region has 15 residues. Germline trimming cut 2 bases from V and 4 bases from J; bases unmatched to any gene: 4. CDR3 sequence: CASSLGDRDPDTQYF. The CDR3 bases that were read are TGTGCCAGCAGCTTAGGGGACAGGGACCCAGATACG.

On this clone itself: The CDR3 end falls 3 residues outside the read, so it is completed with the germline J gene. The chain links TRBV11-2 to TRBJ2-7; D unresolved. The ends were cut back, 3 bases at V and 0 bases at J, with 9 bases in the middle. This CDR3 region has 14 residues. The germline V gene has CDR1 SGHAT and CDR2 FQNNGV. The CDR3 loop is CASSFPPNSYEQYF. CDR3 DNA, as far as it was read: TGTGCCAGCAGCTTTCCTCCTAACTCCTACGAG.

Comment on this clone: The read finishes 3 residues shy of the CDR3 end, and the germline J gene is used to complete it. The chain links TRBV6-4 to TRBJ1-2; D gene uncertain. The germline V gene encodes CDR1 MRHNA and CDR2 SNTAGT. The length of the CDR3 is 15 residues. The chain's CDR3 is CASKLDHLTVDDYTF. The CDR3 bases that were read are TGTGCCAGCAAACTAGACCACCTCACGGTGGATGAC.

About this clone: The read ends 3 residues before the CDR3 terminus; that terminus is restored from the germline J gene. The chain combines TRBV6-1 with TRBJ2-2; TRBD1 matches at 7 bases. CDR1 and CDR2 from the germline V gene are MNHNS and SASEGT. The CDR3 runs 12 residues. V gave up 4 bases and J gave up 8 bases; unmatched junction bases: 1. The DNA read from the CDR3 is TGTGCCAGCAGTGGACAGGGTGGGGAG. Its translation: CASSGQGGE. Given in full, the CDR3 is CASSGQGGELFF.

Comment on this clone: The read finishes 3 residues shy of the CDR3 end, and the germline J gene is used to complete it. The chain uses TRBV29-1 and TRBJ2-7, with TRBD1 matching over 8 bases. Germline CDR1 reads SQVTM; CDR2 reads ANQGSEA. The CDR3 has 12 amino acids. V shed 7 bases, J shed 4 bases, and the junction held 6 bases outside the gene matches. CDR3 region: CSAVGQGYEQYF. The sequenced CDR3 bases are TGCAGCGCTGTCGGACAGGGTTACGAG.

On this clone itself: The CDR3 end is not reached by the read, which stops 3 residues before it; the germline J gene fills it in. The chain joins TRBV10-1 to TRBJ2-3; TRBD2 matches at 11 bases. V was clipped by 2 bases and J by 3 bases; unmatched bases: 4. This CDR3 is 16 amino acids long. From germline, CDR1 is WNHNN and CDR2 SYGVQD (reference sequence). The sequenced CDR3 bases are TGCGCCAGCAGTGAGACGGCTAGCGGGAGGACAGATACG. This encodes CASSETASGRTDT. Given in full, the CDR3 is CASSETASGRTDTQYF.

The sequenced CDR3 bases are TGCGCCAGCAGCCTGGACAGGGTGAAAGAGACC. Its translation: CASSLDRVKET. Given in full, the CDR3 is CASSLDRVKETQYF. This chain connects TRBV5-1 to TRBJ2-5, with 8 positions matching TRBD1. The read finishes 3 residues shy of the CDR3 end, and the germline J gene is used to complete it. V gave up 4 bases and J gave up 3 bases; unmatched junction bases: 5. Germline V lookup: CDR1 SGHRS, CDR2 YFSETQ. This CDR3 contains 14 residues. The complete variable domain, with remaining parts taken from reference TRBV5-1 and TRBJ2-5, reads KAGVTQTPRYLIKTRGQQVTLSCSPISGHRSVSWYQQTPGQGLQFLFEYFSETQRNKGNFPGRFSGRQFSNSRSEMNVSTLELGDSALYLCASSLDRVKETQYFGPGTRLLVL.

A note on this clone: The missing CDR3 end, 3 residues past where the read stops, is filled in from the germline J gene. This chain joins TRBV28 and TRBJ2-7; D might be TRBD2 (5 bases). Germline V CDR1 and CDR2: MDHEN, SYDVKM. There are 14 residues in the CDR3. Trimming took off 4 bases at V and 6 bases at J, with 16 bases between the two ends. CDR3 protein: CASSSRLAESEQYF. Incomplete CDR3 DNA: TGTGCCAGCAGTTCACGCCTAGCTGAATCCGAG.

In the case of this clone: The CDR3 goes on 3 residues after the read ends, and that part is filled in from the germline J gene. This chain connects TRBV11-1 to TRBJ2-5; no definite D call. V was trimmed by 1 base and J by 1 base, leaving 7 bases between them. From germline, CDR1 is SGHAT and CDR2 FQDESV (reference sequence). The CDR3 covers 14 residues. The sequenced part of the CDR3 DNA is TGTGCCAGCAGCTTAGAACTTTTCCAAGAGACC. Protein: CASSLELFQET. The full CDR3 protein reads CASSLELFQETQYF.

In regard to this clone: Read sequence stops 3 residues before the CDR3 end, and the germline J gene provides the missing end. The chain couples TRBV29-1 to TRBJ1-4; maybe TRBD1 (6 bases). The CDR3 covers 16 residues. Trimming pared 4 bases from V and 4 bases from J, leaving 19 bases between. Germline V gene lookup returns CDR1 SQVTM and CDR2 ANQGSEA. The CDR3 DNA, read in part, is TGCAGCGTTGCAAGGACCCCGATAGGGGGTAATGAAAAA. Its protein product is CSVARTPIGGNEK. The full CDR3 protein reads CSVARTPIGGNEKLFF.

As to this clone: The sequenced fragment ends 3 residues before the CDR3 boundary, so the rest is inferred from the germline J gene. The gene calls are TRBV5-4 and TRBJ1-4; 11 bases match TRBD1. Looked up from germline, CDR1 is SGHNT and CDR2 is YYREEE (reference sequence). This CDR3 is built from 15 residues. Losses at the gene ends were 3 bases for V and 7 bases for J; bases not matched to a gene: 5. CDR3 sequence: CASSSRTGGSEKLFF. The covered CDR3 bases are TGTGCCAGCAGCTCGAGGACAGGGGGCTCTGAAAAA.

About this clone: The read terminates 3 residues ahead of where the CDR3 ends, so the germline J gene completes it. This chain joins TRBV19 and TRBJ1-1, with D perhaps matching TRBD1 (5 bases). Per the germline V gene, CDR1 is LNHDA and CDR2 is SQIVND (reference sequence). The CDR3 has 21 amino acids. Incomplete CDR3 DNA: TGTGCCAGTAGTTTCTCAGGGCTCGGGCGGGGAGAGCGAGCAAACACCGGGGAG. Amino acid sequence: CASSFSGLGRGERANTGE. The CDR3 reads in full as CASSFSGLGRGERANTGEAFF. Variable domain in full (rest from reference TRBV19 and TRBJ1-1): DGGITQSPKYLFRKEGQNVTLSCEQNLNHDAMYWYRQDPGQGLRLIYYSQIVNDFQKGDIAEGYSVSREKKESFPLTVTSAQKNPTAFYLCASSFSGLGRGERANTGEAFFGQGTRLTVV.

On this clone: The DNA ends 3 residues before the CDR3 does, and the rest of the CDR3 is filled in from the germline J gene. Within the sample, other DNA sequences also encode this same CDR3. The rearrangement uses TRBV6-2 or TRBV6-3 and TRBJ1-5, with D perhaps TRBD1 (5 bases). This CDR3 is built from 12 residues. From germline, CDR1 is MNHEY and CDR2 SVGEGT. V lost 4 bases and J lost 4, with 5 bases in between. The CDR3 DNA, read in part, is TGTGCCAGCAGTTCAGGGAATCAGCCC. Its protein product is CASSSGNQP. The whole CDR3 protein reads CASSSGNQPQHF.

Turning to this clone: The read halts 3 residues ahead of the CDR3 end, with the missing end drawn from the germline J gene. The chain combines TRBV7-9 with TRBJ2-3; maybe TRBD2 (6 bases). Germline V gives CDR1 SEHNR, CDR2 FQNEAQ (reference sequence). Trimming left V 6 bases short and J 1 base short, with 14 bases between. CDR3 length: 15 residues. The CDR3 sequence is CASSPGGEGTDTQYF. CDR3 bases read: TGTGCCAGCAGTCCCGGGGGTGAAGGCACAGATACG.

In regard to this clone: The read finishes 3 residues shy of the CDR3 end, and the germline J gene is used to complete it. This chain uses TRBV12-3 or TRBV12-4 with TRBJ2-7, with a weak D call TRBD1 (5 bases). There are 14 residues in the CDR3. Trimming took off 2 bases at V and 0 bases at J, with 8 bases between the two ends. CDR3 DNA (partial): TGTGCCAGCAGTTTACAACAGGACTCCTACGAG. It specifies CASSLQQDSYE. The whole CDR3 sequence is CASSLQQDSYEQYF.

For this clone: From the germline J gene comes the end of the CDR3, since the read stops 3 residues before it. The gene calls are TRBV20-1 and TRBJ1-4; 10 positions match TRBD1. Germline V gene data show CDR1 as DFQATT and CDR2 as SNEGSKA (reference sequence). This CDR3 contains 16 residues. The sequenced part of the CDR3 DNA is TGCAGTGCTAGGGAACTTTTTGGGACAGGGGAATCCGAA. Amino acid sequence: CSARELFGTGESE. The entire CDR3 reads CSARELFGTGESELFF.

For this clone: Read coverage stops 3 residues before the CDR3 terminus; the germline J gene supplies the remainder. The chain uses TRBV30 and TRBJ2-3; 9 bases map to TRBD2. The germline CDR1 and CDR2 sequences are GTSNPN and SVGIG (reference sequence). J was trimmed by 1 base and V by 0 bases; bases with no gene match: 5. The CDR3 loop spans 16 amino acids. The CDR3 sequence: CAWSVGLAGRTDTQYF. The covered CDR3 bases are TGTGCCTGGAGTGTCGGGCTAGCGGGACGCACAGATACG.

To note about this clone: The DNA ends 3 residues before the CDR3 does, and the rest of the CDR3 is filled in from the germline J gene. The V gene is TRBV19, the J gene TRBJ1-2, with D possibly TRBD1 on 5 matching bases. Germline V gives CDR1 LNHDA, CDR2 SQIVND (reference sequence). CDR3 length equals 14 residues. Incomplete CDR3 DNA: TGTGCCAGTAGTATCATCGGGGGATTTAGAGGC. Amino acid sequence: CASSIIGGFRG. The entire CDR3 protein is CASSIIGGFRGYTF.